This is a list of T cell receptor beta chains from one sample in a study of T cells after yellow fever vaccination. TCRdb redid the calling of the 5' RACE reads with MiXCR, one entry per CDR3 protein. Among about 350,000 distinct CDR3 sequences listed, 8.1% were seen once. Sequencing was performed on PBMCs, taken roughly seven weeks after the first yellow fever vaccination. Receptors were obtained from a man between 18 and 35 years old who received the YFV17D yellow fever vaccine. The CDR3 runs from the conserved cysteine through the conserved F or W. D genes are given only for firm matches. Not all rows give a size; the values are once, few, many and, for expanded clones, a class.

D,V,size,J,length,CDR3,DNA
.,TRBV21-1,few,TRBJ1-3,18,CASAFLRESGPSGNTIYF,TGTGCCAGCGCCTTCCTAAGGGAATCGGGTCCCTCTGGAAACACCATATATTTT
.,TRBV20-1,.,TRBJ2-3,16,CSAAAVGGGARDTQYF,TGCAGTGCTGCGGCTGTTGGAGGGGGGGCCAGAGATACGCAGTATTTT
TRBD1,TRBV20-1,.,TRBJ1-5,18,CSATLGGTGGSSNQPQHF,TGCAGTGCTACCCTTGGGGGGACAGGGGGGTCTAGCAATCAGCCCCAGCATTTT
.,TRBV6-1,few,TRBJ1-2,13,CASSVGIIYGYTF,TGTGCCAGCAGCGTTGGAATAATTTACGGCTACACCTTC
.,TRBV4-2,many,TRBJ2-3,14,CASSLEQSTDTQYF,TGTGCCAGCAGCCTCGAACAGAGCACAGATACGCAGTATTTT
.,TRBV29-1,.,TRBJ2-1,13,CSVQGRSYNEQFF,TGCAGCGTCCAGGGGAGGTCCTACAATGAGCAGTTCTTC
TRBD2,TRBV7-2,few,TRBJ2-1,17,CASSGRPGLAGNNEQFF,TGTGCCAGCAGCGGACGACCGGGACTAGCGGGAAACAATGAGCAGTTCTTC
.,TRBV5-1,.,TRBJ2-3,15,CASSLSGAGRYMQYF,TGCGCCAGCAGCTTGTCAGGGGCCGGCAGATATATGCAGTATTTT
.,TRBV5-1,few,TRBJ1-1,12,CASSSGVPEAFF,TGCGCCAGCAGCTCGGGAGTCCCCGAAGCTTTCTTT
TRBD1,TRBV10-3,.,TRBJ1-4,14,CAISAGQGSEKLFF,TGTGCCATCAGTGCCGGACAGGGAAGTGAAAAACTGTTTTTT
TRBD2,TRBV5-1,many,TRBJ2-7,15,CASSLMRGGTYEQYF,TGCGCCAGCAGCTTGATGCGGGGGGGGACCTACGAGCAGTACTTC
.,TRBV5-6,few,TRBJ2-1,16,CASSLVGTRFGNEQFF,TGTGCCAGCAGCTTGGTCGGGACACGATTTGGCAATGAGCAGTTCTTC
TRBD1,TRBV27,.,TRBJ1-5,16,CASSRSPDRENQPQHF,TGTGCCAGCAGCCGTTCTCCGGACAGGGAAAATCAGCCCCAGCATTTT
.,TRBV11-2,.,TRBJ2-1,16,CASSSKSQNYHNEQFF,TGTGCCAGCAGCTCAAAGTCCCAAAACTACCACAATGAGCAGTTCTTC
TRBD2,TRBV20-1,few,TRBJ2-1,17,CSARVTSGGASYNEQFF,TGCAGTGCTAGAGTGACTAGCGGGGGGGCCTCCTACAATGAGCAGTTCTTC
TRBD1,TRBV28,few,TRBJ2-3,16,CASSRRTGGFSDTQYF,TGTGCCAGCAGTAGGCGGACAGGGGGCTTTTCCGATACGCAGTATTTT
TRBD2,TRBV5-1,few,TRBJ2-1,14,CASSYRGGLDEQFF,TGCGCCAGCAGCTACCGCGGGGGGTTGGACGAGCAGTTCTTC
.,TRBV29-1,.,TRBJ2-5,12,CSARLREETQYF,TGCAGCGCCAGACTGAGGGAAGAGACCCAGTACTTC
.,TRBV19,.,TRBJ2-2,10,CATRAGELFF,TGTGCCACCCGAGCCGGGGAGCTGTTTTTT
TRBD1,TRBV20-1,.,TRBJ1-2,14,CSARVRDRGYGYTF,TGCAGTGCTAGAGTCCGGGACAGGGGGTATGGCTACACCTTC
TRBD1,TRBV27,many,TRBJ1-1,13,CASSLTGVTEAFF,TGTGCCAGCAGTTTGACAGGGGTCACTGAAGCTTTCTTT
.,TRBV5-1,.,TRBJ1-3,13,CAGNSGSGNTIYF,TGCGCCGGCAATTCCGGGTCTGGAAACACCATATATTTT
TRBD1,TRBV6-1,many,TRBJ2-3,15,CASSEGTGGADTQYF,TGTGCCAGCAGTGAAGGGACAGGGGGCGCAGATACGCAGTATTTT
.,TRBV23-1,.,TRBJ1-5,15,CARDTNPRGNQPQHF,TGCGCCCGGGACACGAACCCCCGGGGCAATCAGCCCCAGCATTTT
TRBD1,TRBV5-1,few,TRBJ1-1,17,CASSLILTGQGIAEAFF,TGCGCCAGCAGCTTGATCCTAACGGGACAGGGTATCGCTGAAGCTTTCTTT
.,TRBV29-1,.,TRBJ1-2,14,CSVVRRTANYGYTF,TGCAGCGTTGTTAGAAGGACGGCTAACTATGGCTACACCTTC
TRBD1,TRBV19,.,TRBJ2-7,17,CASSIVFAGGSSYEQYF,TGTGCCAGTAGTATAGTTTTTGCAGGGGGTTCCTCCTACGAGCAGTACTTC
.,TRBV20-1,few,TRBJ1-5,15,CSARDPREFSQPQHF,TGCAGTGCTAGAGATCCCAGGGAGTTCTCTCAGCCCCAGCATTTT
TRBD1,TRBV5-1,few,TRBJ2-1,14,CASSTGQAYNEQFF,TGCGCCAGCAGCACGGGACAGGCCTACAATGAGCAGTTCTTC
TRBD1,TRBV20-1,.,TRBJ2-3,14,CSAYNRGGADTQYF,TGCAGTGCTTACAACAGGGGTGGTGCAGATACGCAGTATTTT
.,TRBV27,.,TRBJ1-1,18,CASSLRVQGTSSGTEAFF,TGTGCCAGCAGTTTACGTGTCCAGGGAACCTCGAGTGGGACTGAAGCTTTCTTT
TRBD2,TRBV20-1,few,TRBJ2-7,15,CSARDSSGATYEQYF,TGCAGTGCTAGAGATTCTAGCGGGGCTACCTACGAGCAGTACTTC
.,TRBV30,.,TRBJ1-6,15,CAWSGGTRYNSPLHF,TGTGCCTGGAGTGGGGGGACACGGTATAATTCACCCCTCCACTTT
.,TRBV15,many,TRBJ1-2,12,CATSRDNYGYTF,TGTGCCACCAGCAGAGATAACTATGGCTACACCTTC
.,TRBV4-2,.,TRBJ1-5,19,CASSQDAGRGGFSNQPQHF,TGTGCCAGCAGCCAAGATGCGGGGAGGGGCGGATTTAGCAATCAGCCCCAGCATTTT
.,TRBV7-2,.,TRBJ1-1,15,CASSEIPGGSTEAFF,TGTGCCAGCAGCGAAATCCCTGGGGGGAGCACTGAAGCTTTCTTT
TRBD2,TRBV6-2/TRBV6-3,.,TRBJ2-7,13,CASSLAEGYEQYF,TGTGCCAGCAGTCTAGCGGAAGGGTACGAGCAGTACTTC
.,TRBV5-1,.,TRBJ2-2,15,CASSPYSPIHGELFF,TGCGCCAGCAGCCCGTACAGTCCTATCCACGGGGAGCTGTTTTTT
.,TRBV9,.,TRBJ1-4,16,CASSVGGWRTNEKLFF,TGTGCCAGCAGCGTAGGGGGATGGCGAACTAATGAAAAACTGTTTTTT
TRBD1,TRBV12-3/TRBV12-4,.,TRBJ1-1,15,CASRDRGERPNEAFF,TGTGCCAGCAGAGACAGGGGGGAAAGGCCTAACGAAGCTTTCTTT
.,TRBV7-9,.,TRBJ2-2,14,CASSSHRDAGELFF,TGTGCCAGCAGCTCACACAGGGATGCCGGGGAGCTGTTTTTT
.,TRBV21-1,few,TRBJ2-1,15,CASSRGPRAYNEQFF,TGTGCCAGCAGCAGGGGGCCGCGAGCCTACAATGAGCAGTTCTTC
.,TRBV12-3/TRBV12-4,few,TRBJ1-5,14,CASSPGYREWAQHF,TGTGCCAGCAGCCCTGGGTACCGGGAATGGGCCCAGCATTTT
.,TRBV6-1,.,TRBJ1-6,15,CASSELGPDNSPLHF,TGTGCCAGCAGTGAGTTGGGGCCTGATAATTCACCCCTCCACTTT
.,TRBV12-3/TRBV12-4,few,TRBJ2-2,15,CASSLQGSLTGELFF,TGTGCCAGCAGTTTACAGGGCAGCCTCACCGGGGAGCTGTTTTTT
.,TRBV12-3/TRBV12-4,few,TRBJ1-6,16,CASSLAGERASSPLHF,TGTGCCAGCAGTTTAGCGGGTGAGAGGGCTAGCTCACCCCTCCACTTT
.,TRBV29-1,few,TRBJ2-1,13,CSVGGTSLHEQFF,TGCAGCGTCGGAGGGACGTCCCTCCATGAGCAGTTCTTC
.,TRBV5-6,.,TRBJ2-4,13,CASSPAGNSVQYF,TGTGCCAGCAGCCCAGCAGGGAACTCGGTCCAGTACTTC
.,TRBV6-5,.,TRBJ1-6,12,CASRQASSPLHF,TGTGCCAGCAGACAGGCGAGTTCACCCCTCCACTTT
TRBD1,TRBV4-3,.,TRBJ2-5,15,CASSQRDRGGETQYF,TGCGCCAGCAGCCAACGAGACAGGGGGGGCGAGACCCAGTACTTC
TRBD1,TRBV4-3,.,TRBJ1-2,15,CASSQDRGRGYGYTF,TGCGCCAGCAGCCAAGACAGGGGGCGCGGCTATGGCTACACCTTC
.,TRBV5-1,.,TRBJ2-6,15,CASSVQVGGANVLTF,TGCGCCAGCAGCGTACAGGTCGGGGGGGCCAACGTCCTGACTTTC